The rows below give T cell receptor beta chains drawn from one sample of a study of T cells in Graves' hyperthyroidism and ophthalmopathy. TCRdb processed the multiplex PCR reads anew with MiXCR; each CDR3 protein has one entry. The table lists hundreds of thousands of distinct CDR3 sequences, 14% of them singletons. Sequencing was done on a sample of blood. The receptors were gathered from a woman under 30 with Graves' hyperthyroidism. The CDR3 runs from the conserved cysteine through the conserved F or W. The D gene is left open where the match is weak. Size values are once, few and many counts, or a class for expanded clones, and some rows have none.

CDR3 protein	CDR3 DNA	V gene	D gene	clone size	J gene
CATSSRPNQPQHF	TGTGCCACCTCGTCCCGACCGAATCAGCCCCAGCATTTT	TRBV6-2/TRBV6-3	NA	NA	TRBJ1-5
CASSLHRAGTNLDEQFF	TGTGCCAGCAGCTTACACCGGGCTGGGACTAACCTTGATGAGCAGTTCTTC	TRBV28	TRBD2	many	TRBJ2-1
CASSPRPTNEKLFF	TGTGCCAGCAGTCCTAGACCAACTAATGAAAAACTGTTTTTT	TRBV2	NA	NA	TRBJ1-4
CASSLDGAGEQYF	TGCGCCAGCAGCTTGGATGGGGCGGGCGAGCAGTACTTC	TRBV5-1	NA	few	TRBJ2-7
CASSLAELAGAYEQYF	TGTGCCAGCAGCTTAGCGGAACTAGCGGGGGCCTACGAGCAGTACTTC	TRBV7-2	TRBD2	many	TRBJ2-7
CASSYPGTPKNIQYF	TGTGCCAGCAGTTACCCTGGGACCCCCAAAAACATTCAGTACTTC	TRBV28	NA	few	TRBJ2-4
CSVEEGQTGYNEQFF	TGCAGCGTTGAGGAGGGACAGACCGGTTACAATGAGCAGTTCTTC	TRBV29-1	NA	many	TRBJ2-1
CASSEGLAGVYAEQYF	TGTGCCAGCAGTGAGGGACTAGCGGGAGTATACGCCGAGCAGTACTTC	TRBV25-1	TRBD2	few	TRBJ2-7
CASSQGRDEAFF	TGTGCCAGCAGTCAAGGGAGGGATGAAGCTTTCTTT	TRBV2	NA	many	TRBJ1-1
CASSWLHLQETQYF	TGTGCCAGCAGCTGGCTGCACCTTCAAGAGACCCAGTACTTC	TRBV5-8	NA	NA	TRBJ2-5
CSASAGGRKNEQFF	TGCAGTGCTAGTGCCGGGGGGAGGAAAAATGAGCAGTTCTTC	TRBV20-1	TRBD2	NA	TRBJ2-1
CASSGTRSNTGELFF	TGTGCCAGCAGTGGGACGCGGTCGAACACCGGGGAGCTGTTTTTT	TRBV2	NA	many	TRBJ2-2
CASSTGLDHTGELFF	TGTGCCAGTAGTACGGGATTAGACCACACCGGGGAGCTGTTTTTT	TRBV19	NA	NA	TRBJ2-2
CASIRDGGNQPQHF	TGTGCCAGCATTCGGGACGGTGGCAATCAGCCCCAGCATTTT	TRBV6-1	NA	many	TRBJ1-5
CASGTDTQYF	TGTGCCAGCGGCACAGATACGCAGTATTTT	TRBV7-9	NA	many	TRBJ2-3
CATSSASTDTQYF	TGTGCCACCAGCAGTGCTAGCACAGATACGCAGTATTTT	TRBV24-1	NA	many	TRBJ2-3
CASSGGTGANVLTF	TGCGCCAGCAGCGGGGGGACTGGGGCCAACGTCCTGACTTTC	TRBV5-1	NA	many	TRBJ2-6
CSVIPIIGDRAGYGYTF	TGCAGCGTTATACCTATCATCGGAGACAGGGCGGGCTATGGCTACACCTTC	TRBV29-1	TRBD1	few	TRBJ1-2
CASTSQISSYEQYF	TGTGCCAGCACCTCACAGATAAGTTCCTACGAGCAGTACTTC	TRBV7-8	NA	many	TRBJ2-7
CSVGAAGELFF	TGCAGCGTGGGGGCCGCCGGGGAGCTGTTTTTT	TRBV29-1	NA	many	TRBJ2-2
CASSPGVPGQRGYEQYF	TGCGCCAGCAGCCCTGGCGTTCCGGGACAGAGGGGCTACGAGCAGTACTTC	TRBV5-1	TRBD1	few	TRBJ2-7
CASSYAGSSYNEQFF	TGTGCCAGCAGTTACGCGGGCAGCTCCTACAATGAGCAGTTCTTC	TRBV6-5	NA	NA	TRBJ2-1
CASSQARGRVNEQFF	TGTGCCAGCAGCCAAGCCCGCGGGAGGGTGAATGAGCAGTTCTTC	TRBV3-1	TRBD2	NA	TRBJ2-1
CASSELSRLAGFYNEQFF	TGTGCCAGCAGTGAACTAAGTAGACTAGCGGGATTCTACAATGAGCAGTTCTTC	TRBV6-1	TRBD2	NA	TRBJ2-1
CASSRGSLGGSGNTIYF	TGCGCCAGCAGTCGGGGTAGCCTCGGAGGCTCTGGAAACACCATATATTTT	TRBV4-1	NA	few	TRBJ1-3
CASSEQYSNQPQHF	TGTGCCAGCAGTGAACAGTATAGCAATCAGCCCCAGCATTTT	TRBV2	NA	many	TRBJ1-5
CASTRGWGHEQFF	TGCGCCAGCACCCGCGGATGGGGGCATGAGCAGTTCTTC	TRBV5-1	NA	many	TRBJ2-1
CASSWADYNEQFF	TGTGCCAGCAGCTGGGCGGATTACAATGAGCAGTTCTTC	TRBV7-9	NA	many	TRBJ2-1
CASSPGLARRRFNEQFF	TGTGCCAGCAGCCCGGGACTAGCTCGGCGGCGGTTCAATGAGCAGTTCTTC	TRBV2	TRBD2	many	TRBJ2-1
CASSLNGDYPGETQYF	TGTGCCAGCAGCTTAAATGGGGACTACCCAGGAGAGACCCAGTACTTC	TRBV7-3	TRBD2	many	TRBJ2-5
CARRQDDRVRSGEQFF	TGTGCCAGGCGGCAGGATGACAGGGTGAGATCTGGTGAGCAGTTCTTC	TRBV19	TRBD1	few	TRBJ2-1
CASKTAGGNQPQHF	TGTGCCAGCAAGACAGCCGGAGGCAATCAGCCCCAGCATTTT	TRBV2	NA	many	TRBJ1-5
CASSYRSEQYF	TGTGCCAGCAGTTATCGGAGCGAGCAGTACTTC	TRBV6-1	NA	many	TRBJ2-7
CASSWSRDRRVEQYF	TGTGCCAGTAGTTGGAGCCGGGACCGCCGTGTCGAGCAGTACTTC	TRBV19	NA	few	TRBJ2-7
CSATREELTVETQYF	TGCAGTGCTACACGAGAAGAGCTTACGGTAGAGACCCAGTACTTC	TRBV20-1	NA	few	TRBJ2-5
CASSLRAPMSGANVLTF	TGTGCCAGCAGTTTAAGGGCACCGATGTCTGGGGCCAACGTCCTGACTTTC	TRBV12-3/TRBV12-4	NA	many	TRBJ2-6
CASSFAGTNEQYF	TGTGCCAGCAGTTTCGCCGGGACTAACGAGCAGTACTTC	TRBV27	TRBD2	NA	TRBJ2-7
CSARISSYNSPLHF	TGCAGTGCTAGAATCTCCAGCTATAATTCACCCCTCCACTTT	TRBV20-1	NA	NA	TRBJ1-6
CASSQGLARTGELFF	TGTGCCAGCAGCCAAGGACTAGCTCGGACCGGGGAGCTGTTTTTT	TRBV2	TRBD2	many	TRBJ2-2
CASSDRDRIYEQYF	TGTGCCAGCAGCGACCGGGACAGGATTTACGAGCAGTACTTC	TRBV11-2	TRBD1	many	TRBJ2-7
CASRRDVTSSTDTQYF	TGTGCCAGCAGGCGGGACGTAACCTCTAGCACAGATACGCAGTATTTT	TRBV27	NA	many	TRBJ2-3
CASSLQGPREQYF	TGTGCCAGCAGTTTACAGGGCCCCCGCGAGCAGTACTTC	TRBV12-3/TRBV12-4	NA	many	TRBJ2-7
CASSVGPLLAGDQETQYF	TGTGCCAGCAGCGTAGGCCCTTTACTAGCGGGTGACCAAGAGACCCAGTACTTC	TRBV9	TRBD2	NA	TRBJ2-5
CASSHRDPNTEAFF	TGTGCCAGCAGCCACAGGGACCCGAACACTGAAGCTTTCTTT	TRBV3-1	NA	many	TRBJ1-1
CASSRPGVDTEAFF	TGTGCCAGTAGTAGACCGGGGGTGGACACTGAAGCTTTCTTT	TRBV19	NA	few	TRBJ1-1
CASSPTAFFDEQFF	TGTGCCAGCAGCCCCACGGCCTTCTTCGATGAGCAGTTCTTC	TRBV11-2	NA	few	TRBJ2-1
CSVTTGAGQPQHF	TGCAGCGTCACCACAGGGGCGGGTCAGCCCCAGCATTTT	TRBV29-1	TRBD1	few	TRBJ1-5
CASSSDIGEQFF	TGTGCCAGCAGTTCAGACATCGGTGAGCAGTTCTTC	TRBV6-1	NA	many	TRBJ2-1
CASTMKNAGGHSYEQYF	TGTGCCAGCACCATGAAGAATGCGGGAGGCCACTCCTACGAGCAGTACTTC	TRBV2	TRBD2	many	TRBJ2-7
CASSQPGQASLNTEAFF	TGTGCCAGCAGCCAACCAGGACAGGCCTCCTTGAACACTGAAGCTTTCTTT	TRBV4-2	TRBD1	NA	TRBJ1-1
CASTGQGGQPQHF	TGTGCCAGCACGGGACAGGGAGGGCAGCCCCAGCATTTT	TRBV2	TRBD1	many	TRBJ1-5
CASSLGGTKKLFF	TGTGCCAGCAGCTTAGGAGGGACGAAAAAACTGTTTTTT	TRBV7-9	NA	NA	TRBJ1-4
CASSLGQGWREKLFF	TGTGCCAGCAGCCTCGGACAGGGGTGGAGAGAAAAACTGTTTTTT	TRBV7-9	TRBD1	few	TRBJ1-4
CASSQVVLAGASYNEQFF	TGTGCCAGCAGCCAAGTCGTCCTAGCGGGGGCCTCCTACAATGAGCAGTTCTTC	TRBV3-1	TRBD2	many	TRBJ2-1
CASSFRRLSGNTIYF	TGTGCCAGCAGCTTCCGACGGCTCTCTGGAAACACCATATATTTT	TRBV7-2	NA	few	TRBJ1-3
CASSRTAYGYTF	TGTGCCAGCAGCCGAACAGCCTATGGCTACACCTTC	TRBV3-1	NA	many	TRBJ1-2
CASSYSGGGLGTEAFF	TGTGCCAGCAGTTACTCCGGAGGGGGCCTCGGCACTGAAGCTTTCTTT	TRBV6-2/TRBV6-3	TRBD1	NA	TRBJ1-1